Below are 22 T cell receptor beta chains sequenced from a single sample in a study of CD8+CD57+ T cells in acquired aplastic anemia. The patients chosen for sequencing had shown expansion of CD8+CD57+ cells (detected by flow cytometry). Genomic DNA constituted the template upon which TCR beta VDJ and CDR3 profiling was performed. Each CDR3 protein gets one entry after TCRdb re-called the reads with MiXCR. The sample lists 200,000 to 250,000 distinct CDR3 sequences, less than 75% occurring once. Input material: sorted CD4+, CD8+, or CD8+CD57+ T cells (not recorded which) from PBMCs. The source is a human donor with aplastic anemia.

This sequence joins TRBV20-1 and TRBJ2-3, with 10 bases lining up with TRBD2. Trimming took 3 bases from V and 6 from J; bases not matched to a gene: 9. This CDR3 has 15 amino acids. Germline lookup yields CDR1 DFQATT and CDR2 SNEGSKA (reference sequence). The CDR3 protein is CSARKAGGPPDTQYF. The CDR3 DNA follows: TGCAGTGCTAGGAAAGCGGGAGGGCCGCCCGATACGCAGTATTTT.

The chain employs TRBV7-9 and TRBJ1-2, with D perhaps matching TRBD1 (6 bases). The CDR3 consists of 13 residues. Trimming took off 3 bases at V and 3 bases at J, with 8 bases between the two ends. Germline-derived CDR1 and CDR2 are SEHNR and FQNEAQ (reference sequence). CDR3: CASSLNRDYGYTF. CDR3 DNA sequence: TGTGCCAGCAGCTTGAACAGGGACTATGGCTACACCTTC.

This chain links TRBV7-2 with TRBJ1-3, with D possibly TRBD1 on 6 matching bases. This CDR3 is built from 16 residues. CDR1 and CDR2 (germline): SGHTA, FQGNSA. The V end was cut by 1 base, the J end by 0 bases, with 10 bases between. CDR3 sequence reads: CASSLVAGASGNTIYF. CDR3 nucleotide sequence: TGTGCCAGCAGCTTAGTAGCAGGGGCCTCTGGAAACACCATATATTTT. Together with reference TRBV7-2 and TRBJ1-3, the CDR3 gives the full variable domain: GAGVSQSPSNKVTEKGKDVELRCDPISGHTALYWYRQSLGQGLEFLIYFQGNSAPDKSGLPSDRFSAERTGGSVSTLTIQRTQQEDSAVYLCASSLVAGASGNTIYFGEGSWLTVV.

This clonotype was recorded once. This chain links TRBV20-1 with TRBJ2-7; TRBD2 agrees at 9 bases. V dropped 3 bases and J dropped 2; count of bases not matched to a gene: 2. The V gene's germline CDR1 is DFQATT and CDR2 SNEGSKA (reference sequence). This CDR3 region has 13 residues. This CDR3 reads CSARTSGTYEQYF. The CDR3 DNA sequence: TGCAGTGCTAGGACTAGCGGAACCTACGAGCAGTACTTC.

As for this clonotype: One end of the junction varies from germline; a read error may be responsible. V is TRBV19 and J is TRBJ2-1; D gene unclear. The CDR3 has 11 amino acids. From germline, CDR1 is LNHDA and CDR2 SQIVND (reference sequence). The CDR3 DNA reads TGTGCCAGTAGTATAGGTAGGATGTGGTCCTTC. This translates into CASSIGRMWSF.

This clonotype has a single count. The CDR3, as DNA: TGTGCCAGCAGCGTAGGTCTCCCGATGGGTGGCTACACCTTC. It translates to CASSVGLPMGGYTF. The chain has TRBV9 and TRBJ1-2; D remains ambiguous. V was cut by 0 bases and J by 7 bases, with 13 bases left in between. This CDR3 contains 14 residues. CDR1 and CDR2 from the germline V gene are SGDLS and YYNGEE. Full variable domain (remainder filled in from reference TRBV9 and TRBJ1-2): DSGVTQTPKHLITATGQRVTLRCSPRSGDLSVYWYQQSLDQGLQFLIQYYNGEERAKGNILERFSAQQFPDLHSELNLSSLELGDSALYFCASSVGLPMGGYTFGSGTRLTVV.

Points on this clonotype: Since no conserved phenylalanine or tryptophan closes the CDR3, a read error is the likely cause. Because the CDR3's place on the DNA is in doubt, the DNA is left out and the CDR3 is given as listed by TCRdb. The chain joins TRBV20-1 to TRBJ1-1. The CDR3 contains 14 residues when both ends are counted. The germline V gene has CDR1 DFQATT and CDR2 SNEGSKA (reference sequence). The CDR3 loop reads CSARDDQPNTEAFL.

This chain's CDR3 is CASSLGHMIGTDTQYF. CDR3 sequence (DNA): TGTGCCAGCAGCTTAGGGCACATGATCGGCACAGATACGCAGTATTTT. The chain is built from TRBV7-6 and TRBJ2-3; D gene ambiguous. Germline assignment: CDR1 SGHVS and CDR2 FNYEAQ. The CDR3 loop spans 16 amino acids. The ends were cut back, 1 base at V and 1 base at J, with 12 bases in the middle.

The chain employs TRBV7-3 and TRBJ2-1, with D unresolved. Looked up from germline, CDR1 is SGHTA and CDR2 is FQGTGA. CDR3 size: 13 residues. The V gene lost 2 bases and the J gene lost 7 bases, with 9 bases spanning the gap. CDR3 in DNA: TGTGCCAGCAGCTTAGACCGTAGGAATGAGCAGTTCTTC. This translates into CASSLDRRNEQFF.

This clonotype was detected many times. The chain employs TRBV4-2 and TRBJ2-7; no definite D call. V dropped 0 bases and J dropped 3 bases, with 12 bases sitting between them. The germline V gene encodes CDR1 LGHNA and CDR2 YNFKEQ. This CDR3 spans 15 amino acids. CDR3 region: CASSQDQVGVYEQYF. The CDR3 bases are TGTGCCAGCAGCCAAGATCAGGTTGGGGTCTACGAGCAGTACTTC.

The V call is TRBV9, the J call TRBJ1-5, with D maybe TRBD1 (6 bases). CDR1 is SGDLS, CDR2 YYNGEE, per germline. The CDR3 runs 13 residues. Trimming removed 0 bases at V and 12 bases at J, with 13 bases between. CDR3 sequence reads: CASSVAIQGSQHF. Written as DNA, the CDR3 is TGTGCCAGCAGCGTAGCAATTCAGGGGAGCCAGCATTTT.

This clonotype was detected a few times. The CDR3 DNA is TGTGCCATCAGTGAGTCAACCAGAAGGGCCGCCCAAGAGACCCAGTACTTC. It translates to CAISESTRRAAQETQYF. The J gene is TRBJ2-5, the V gene TRBV10-3; no firm D call. CDR1 and CDR2 from the germline V gene are ENHRY and SYGVKD. The CDR3 length is 17 residues. With 0 bases removed from V and 1 base from J, the gap between germline ends came to 15 bases.

The rearrangement joins TRBV4-2 to TRBJ2-5, with 14 bases aligning to TRBD2. Trimming at V came to 2 bases and at J to 6 bases, leaving 8 bases not matched to a gene. Per the germline V gene, CDR1 is LGHNA and CDR2 is YNFKEQ. CDR3 length: 17 amino acids. The CDR3 loop reads CASSQTAGTSGSKTQYF. The CDR3 nucleotides read TGTGCCAGCAGCCAAACAGCCGGGACTAGCGGGAGTAAGACCCAGTACTTC.

The V call is TRBV19, the J call TRBJ2-4, with D perhaps TRBD1 (6 bases). Germline V gene lookup returns CDR1 LNHDA and CDR2 SQIVND (reference sequence). The CDR3 loop spans 16 amino acids. Between the trimmed V and J ends, which lost 4 bases and 0 bases, there was a span of 13 bases. For the CDR3, the DNA is TGTGCCAGTAGTACAAACAGGGACCTAGCCAAAAACATTCAGTACTTC. This gives the protein CASSTNRDLAKNIQYF.

This CDR3 is CASSPDIEGHEQYF. CDR3 nucleotides: TGTGCCAGCAGTCCGGACATCGAGGGCCACGAGCAGTACTTC. The chain recombines TRBV9 with TRBJ2-7; either TRBD1 or TRBD2 may fit D (5 bases each). CDR1 is SGDLS and CDR2 is YYNGEE in the germline V gene. V dropped 5 bases and J dropped 5 bases, with 17 bases sitting between them. The CDR3 is 14 amino acids.

This chain links TRBV20-1 with TRBJ2-7; the D gene is possibly TRBD1 (7 bases). The CDR3 is 13 amino acids. Germline lookup yields CDR1 DFQATT and CDR2 SNEGSKA (reference sequence). The DNA of the CDR3 is TGCGGGGGCAGGGGGGATTTGTCCTACGAGCAGTACTTC. This translates into CGGRGDLSYEQYF.

V gene TRBV7-9 combines with J gene TRBJ1-2; no clear D. Per the germline V gene, CDR1 is SEHNR and CDR2 is FQNEAQ (reference sequence). CDR3 length equals 14 residues. Between the trimmed V and J ends, which lost 1 base and 4 bases, there was a span of 10 bases. The CDR3 DNA is TGTGCCAGCAGCTTAGTCGGAGGGATCTATGGCTACACCTTC. Residues: CASSLVGGIYGYTF.

This clonotype was seen more than once but under ten times. The rearrangement links TRBV5-1 to TRBJ2-1; D is possibly TRBD1 or TRBD2 (5 bases each). The CDR3 covers 17 residues. From germline, CDR1 is SGHRS and CDR2 YFSETQ. The V end was cut by 3 bases, the J end by 0 bases, with 16 bases between. The CDR3 loop reads CASSWPRDGSSYNEQFF. CDR3 sequence (DNA): TGCGCCAGCAGCTGGCCCCGGGACGGAAGCTCCTACAATGAGCAGTTCTTC.

This clonotype was counted many times. The chain has TRBV7-8 and TRBJ2-7, with D maybe TRBD1 (5 bases). CDR1 is SGHVS and CDR2 is FQNEAQ in the germline V gene. V lost 3 bases to trimming and J lost 3 bases, with 9 bases between them. The CDR3 loop spans 13 amino acids. Here the CDR3 DNA reads TGTGCCAGCAGCTTGCTGGGGCACTACGAGCAGTACTTC. It specifies CASSLLGHYEQYF.

This clonotype occurred a few times. The J gene is TRBJ2-3, the V gene TRBV20-1; 8 bases match TRBD2. CDR3 length equals 14 residues. Germline V gene data show CDR1 as DFQATT and CDR2 as SNEGSKA (reference sequence). V gave up 5 bases and J gave up 1 base; unmatched junction bases: 5. CDR3 residues: CSAVWGLGTDTQYF. The CDR3 DNA sequence: TGCAGTGCTGTTTGGGGACTAGGCACAGATACGCAGTATTTT.

This clonotype occurred once. This sequence joins TRBV18 and TRBJ2-7, with no clear D. V was cut by 2 bases and J by 2 bases, with 7 bases left in between. From germline, CDR1 is KGHSH and CDR2 LQKENI. The CDR3 runs to 13 residues. The CDR3 spells CASSPYSTYEQYF. The CDR3 DNA is TGTGCCAGCTCACCATACAGTACCTACGAGCAGTACTTC. Drawing the rest from reference TRBV18 and TRBJ2-7, the complete variable domain is NAGVMQNPRHLVRRRGQEARLRCSPMKGHSHVYWYRQLPEEGLKFMVYLQKENIIDESGMPKERFSAEFPKEGPSILRIQQVVRGDSAAYFCASSPYSTYEQYFGPGTRLTVT.

A single count supports this clonotype. The CDR3 protein is CASSFRRGSGADNEQFF. CDR3 DNA sequence: TGTGCCAGCAGCTTCCGCCGTGGTAGCGGGGCAGACAATGAGCAGTTCTTC. This chain links TRBV9 with TRBJ2-1, with 8 positions matching TRBD2. CDR1 SGDLS and CDR2 YYNGEE come from the germline V gene. CDR3 length equals 17 residues. J was trimmed by 5 bases and V by 4 bases; bases with no gene match: 14.